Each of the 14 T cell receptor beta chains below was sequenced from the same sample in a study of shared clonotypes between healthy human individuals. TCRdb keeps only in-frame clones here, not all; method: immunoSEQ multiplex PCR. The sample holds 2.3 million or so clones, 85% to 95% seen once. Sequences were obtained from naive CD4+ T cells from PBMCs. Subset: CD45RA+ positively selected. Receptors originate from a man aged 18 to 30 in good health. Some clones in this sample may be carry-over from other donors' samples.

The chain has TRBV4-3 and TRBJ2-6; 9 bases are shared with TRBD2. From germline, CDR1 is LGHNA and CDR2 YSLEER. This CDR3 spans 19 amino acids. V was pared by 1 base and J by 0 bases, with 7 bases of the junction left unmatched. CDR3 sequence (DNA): TGCGCCAGCAGCCAAGTCGGCGGGAGGGGGGCCTCTGGGGCCAACGTCCTGACTTTC. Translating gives CASSQVGGRGASGANVLTF.

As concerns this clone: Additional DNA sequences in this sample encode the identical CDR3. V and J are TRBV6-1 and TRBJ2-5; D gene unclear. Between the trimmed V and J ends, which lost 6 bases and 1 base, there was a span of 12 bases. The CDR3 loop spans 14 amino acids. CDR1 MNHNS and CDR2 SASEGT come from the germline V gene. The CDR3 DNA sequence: TGTGCCAGCAGCGCCGCCGGGTCCCAAGAGACCCAGTACTTC. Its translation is CASSAAGSQETQYF.

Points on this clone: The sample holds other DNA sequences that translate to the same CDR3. In nucleotides, the CDR3 is TGTGCCAGTAGTCCCCGACAGGGGGCGAGCAATCAGCCCCAGCATTTT. Translated: CASSPRQGASNQPQHF. J is TRBJ1-5 and V is TRBV19; 10 bases match TRBD1. The germline V gene has CDR1 LNHDA and CDR2 SQIVND (reference sequence). This CDR3 spans 16 amino acids. V lost 5 bases, J lost 1 base, and 5 bases stayed unmatched.

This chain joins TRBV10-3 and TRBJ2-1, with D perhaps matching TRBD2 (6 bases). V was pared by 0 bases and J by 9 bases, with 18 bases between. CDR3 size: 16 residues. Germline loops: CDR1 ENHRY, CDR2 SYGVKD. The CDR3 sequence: CAISESKGLTEGEQFF. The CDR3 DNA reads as TGTGCCATCAGTGAGTCGAAAGGTCTCACGGAGGGTGAGCAGTTCTTC.

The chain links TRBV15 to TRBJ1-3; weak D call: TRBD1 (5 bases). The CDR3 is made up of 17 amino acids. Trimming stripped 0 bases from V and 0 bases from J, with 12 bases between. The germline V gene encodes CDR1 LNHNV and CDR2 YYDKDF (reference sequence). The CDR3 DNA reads TGTGCCACCAGCAGAGATTTAAGACAGCTCTCTGGAAACACCATATATTTT. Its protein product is CATSRDLRQLSGNTIYF.

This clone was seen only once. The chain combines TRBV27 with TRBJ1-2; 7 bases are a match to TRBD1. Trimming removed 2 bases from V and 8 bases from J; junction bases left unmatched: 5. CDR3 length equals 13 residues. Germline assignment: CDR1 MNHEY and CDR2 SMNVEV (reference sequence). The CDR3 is CASSLVRGQGYTF. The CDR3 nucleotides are TGTGCCAGCAGTTTAGTCAGGGGACAGGGCTACACCTTC.

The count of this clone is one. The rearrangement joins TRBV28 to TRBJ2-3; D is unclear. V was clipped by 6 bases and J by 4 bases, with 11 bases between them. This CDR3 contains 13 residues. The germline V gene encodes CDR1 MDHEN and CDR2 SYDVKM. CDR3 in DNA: TGTGCCAGCAGCGGAACGATGCCAGATACGCAGTATTTT. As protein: CASSGTMPDTQYF.

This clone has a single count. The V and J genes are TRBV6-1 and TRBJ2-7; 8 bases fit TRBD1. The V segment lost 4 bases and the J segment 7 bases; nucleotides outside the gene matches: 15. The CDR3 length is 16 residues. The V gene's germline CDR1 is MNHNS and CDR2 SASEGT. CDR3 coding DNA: TGTGCCAGCAGTGCCTCGGACAGGGAGAGGAGATATGAGCAGTACTTC. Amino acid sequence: CASSASDRERRYEQYF.

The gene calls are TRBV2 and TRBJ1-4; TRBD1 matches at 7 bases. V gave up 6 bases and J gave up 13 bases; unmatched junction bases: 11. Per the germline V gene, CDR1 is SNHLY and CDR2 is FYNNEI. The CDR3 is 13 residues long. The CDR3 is CASSADREVRLFF. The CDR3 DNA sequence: TGTGCCAGCAGCGCCGACAGGGAAGTTCGACTGTTTTTT.

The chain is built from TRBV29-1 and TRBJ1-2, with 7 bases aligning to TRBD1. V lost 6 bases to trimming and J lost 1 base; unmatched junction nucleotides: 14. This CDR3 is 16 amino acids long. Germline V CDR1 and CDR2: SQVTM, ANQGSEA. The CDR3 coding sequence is TGCAGCGTAGACCGGGACAGTGGTAACCTTAACTATGGCTACACCTTC. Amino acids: CSVDRDSGNLNYGYTF.

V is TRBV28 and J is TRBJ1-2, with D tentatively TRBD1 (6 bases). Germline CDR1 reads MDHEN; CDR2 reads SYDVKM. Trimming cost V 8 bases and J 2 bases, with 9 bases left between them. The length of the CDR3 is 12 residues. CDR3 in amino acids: CASQDSNYGYTF. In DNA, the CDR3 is TGTGCCAGCCAGGACAGCAACTATGGCTACACCTTC.

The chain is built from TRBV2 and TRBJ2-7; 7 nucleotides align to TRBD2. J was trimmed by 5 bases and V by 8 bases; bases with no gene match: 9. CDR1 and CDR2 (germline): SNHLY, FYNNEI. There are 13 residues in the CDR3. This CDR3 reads CASRTSTVNEQYF. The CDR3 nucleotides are TGTGCCAGCCGGACTAGTACGGTGAACGAGCAGTACTTC.

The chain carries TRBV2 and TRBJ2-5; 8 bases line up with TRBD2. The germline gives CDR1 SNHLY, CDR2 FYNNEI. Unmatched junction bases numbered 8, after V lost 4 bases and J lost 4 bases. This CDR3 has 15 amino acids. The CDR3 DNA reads TGTGCCAGCAGTGGGTCGGGAGGGGCAAGAGAGACCCAGTACTTC. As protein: CASSGSGGARETQYF.

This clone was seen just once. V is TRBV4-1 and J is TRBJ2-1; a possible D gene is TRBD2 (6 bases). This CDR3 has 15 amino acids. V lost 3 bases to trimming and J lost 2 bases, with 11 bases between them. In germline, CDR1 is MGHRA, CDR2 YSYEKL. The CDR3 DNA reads TGCGCCAGCAGCCAGAGGGACTCAACCTACAATGAGCAGTTCTTC. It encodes CASSQRDSTYNEQFF.